This is a list of T cell receptor beta chains from one sample in a study of blood T cell repertoires in COVID-19. The table came from immunoSEQ multiplex PCR; TCRdb's copy has only in-frame clones and leaves some out. This sample yields roughly 59,000 clones, of which around 80% are seen a single time; approximately 15% belongs to the top ten. The sample consisted of peripheral blood. The origin of the receptors is a man of 80 years or more with acute or convalescent COVID-19. Both conserved end residues are part of each CDR3. A D gene is named only where the DNA matches it firmly. Rows may omit the clone size; those that give it use once, few, many or a size class.

size	D	V	J	CDR3	DNA
.	.	TRBV18	TRBJ1-1	CASSPDLYMNTEAFF	TGTGCCAGCTCACCCGATCTGTACATGAACACTGAAGCTTTCTTT
.	.	TRBV5-5	TRBJ1-3	CASSLVSGLFGNTIYF	TGTGCCAGCAGCTTGGTTTCAGGCCTTTTTGGAAACACCATATATTTT
.	.	TRBV7-2	TRBJ2-7	CASSPGQSSYEQYF	TGTGCCAGCAGCCCAGGACAGAGCTCCTACGAGCAGTACTTC
.	.	TRBV27	TRBJ2-3	CASSFSGPLNTQYF	TGTGCCAGCAGTTTCAGCGGGCCCCTAAATACGCAGTATTTT
.	.	TRBV27	TRBJ2-2	CASSFRGQGTGELFF	TGTGCCAGCAGTTTCCGTGGGCAGGGGACCGGGGAGCTGTTTTTT
.	.	TRBV2	TRBJ2-7	CASSAVAIEQYF	TGTGCCAGCAGTGCGGTTGCCATCGAGCAGTACTTC
once	TRBD1	TRBV4-1	TRBJ1-1	CASSQQGGMNTEAFF	TGCGCCAGCAGCCAACAGGGGGGCATGAACACTGAAGCTTTCTTT
.	TRBD2	TRBV11-3	TRBJ2-7	CASSVSGLTYKQYF	TGTGCCAGCAGCGTTAGCGGGCTAACCTATAAGCAGTACTTC
.	.	TRBV30	TRBJ2-3	CAWSVGGRGDSQYF	TGTGCCTGGAGTGTCGGGGGGCGAGGAGATTCGCAGTATTTT
.	.	TRBV6-5	TRBJ1-6	CASTRDWQANSPLHF	TGTGCCAGCACAAGAGATTGGCAGGCAAATTCACCCCTCCACTTT
.	TRBD1	TRBV7-8	TRBJ1-2	CASSLDRTGIGYTF	TGTGCCAGCAGCTTAGATAGGACAGGGATTGGCTACACCTTC
.	.	TRBV18	TRBJ1-1	CASSHSNTEAFF	TGTGCCAGCTCGCACAGTAACACTGAAGCTTTCTTT
few	TRBD2	TRBV27	TRBJ2-7	CASSSIPGLAGLAYEQYF	TGTGCCAGCAGTTCTATTCCGGGACTAGCGGGACTTGCCTACGAGCAGTACTTC
.	.	TRBV5-1	TRBJ1-3	CASSLEVSGNTIYF	TGCGCCAGCAGCTTGGAAGTCAGTGGAAACACCATATATTTT
.	.	TRBV19	TRBJ1-2	CASTESRGNYGYTF	TGTGCCAGTACCGAGAGCAGGGGTAACTATGGCTACACCTTC
once	TRBD1	TRBV6-5	TRBJ2-7	CASRTPGQVYEQYF	TGTGCCAGCAGAACTCCGGGACAGGTCTACGAGCAGTACTTC
.	TRBD2	TRBV19	TRBJ2-7	CASSPQGLAASYEQYF	TGTGCCAGTAGTCCTCAAGGACTAGCGGCCTCCTACGAGCAGTACTTC
.	.	TRBV7-9	TRBJ1-5	CASSEANQPQHF	TGTGCCAGCAGCGAAGCTAATCAGCCCCAGCATTTT
.	.	TRBV18	TRBJ1-6	CASWGPPLHF	TGTGCCAGCTGGGGCCCACCCCTCCACTTT
.	TRBD1	TRBV18	TRBJ2-7	CASSRGQGVYEQYF	TGTGCCAGCTCACGGGGACAGGGAGTCTACGAGCAGTACTTC
.	TRBD2	TRBV19	TRBJ2-1	CASSTTGGRREQFF	TGTGCCAGTAGCACTACGGGCGGGAGGCGCGAGCAGTTCTTC
.	TRBD1	TRBV5-4	TRBJ2-2	CASSRGQGNTGELFF	TGTGCCAGCAGCCGGGGACAGGGGAACACCGGGGAGCTGTTTTTT
.	.	TRBV11-2	TRBJ1-1	CASSLDAGMSWTEAFF	TGTGCCAGCAGCTTAGATGCCGGGATGAGTTGGACTGAAGCTTTCTTT
.	.	TRBV4-1	TRBJ1-6	CASSQGRGNSPLHF	TGCGCCAGCAGCCAAGGGAGGGGTAATTCACCCCTCCACTTT
.	.	TRBV4-2	TRBJ1-1	CASSLRAGTEAFF	TGTGCCAGCAGCCTTCGCGCGGGTACTGAAGCTTTCTTT
.	.	TRBV5-1	TRBJ1-1	CASSLQVMNTEAFF	TGCGCCAGCAGCTTACAGGTCATGAACACTGAAGCTTTCTTT
.	.	TRBV4-3	TRBJ2-3	CASSQDIQTDTQYF	TGCGCCAGCAGCCAAGATATCCAGACAGATACGCAGTATTTT
.	.	TRBV5-1	TRBJ2-2	CASSSADSINTGELFF	TGCGCCAGCAGCTCCGCCGACTCGATAAACACCGGGGAGCTGTTTTTT
.	.	TRBV9	TRBJ2-3	CASSVRGAPASTDTQYF	TGTGCCAGCAGCGTAAGAGGAGCGCCAGCTAGCACAGATACGCAGTATTTT
once	.	TRBV18	TRBJ1-1	CASSQETLRGEAFF	TGTGCCAGCTCACAAGAGACCCTCAGGGGTGAAGCTTTCTTT
.	TRBD1	TRBV5-1	TRBJ2-2	CASSHDRGRSGELFF	TGCGCCAGCAGCCACGACAGGGGGCGAAGCGGGGAGCTGTTTTTT
.	TRBD2	TRBV6-2/TRBV6-3	TRBJ2-7	CASSWISGSSYEQYF	TGTGCCAGCAGTTGGATTAGCGGGAGTTCCTACGAGCAGTACTTC
few	.	TRBV9	TRBJ2-7	CASSVAAGTPTYEQYF	TGTGCCAGCAGCGTAGCGGCCGGGACTCCCACCTACGAGCAGTACTTC
.	TRBD1	TRBV28	TRBJ2-3	CASSAGQGVTDTQYF	TGTGCCAGCAGCGCGGGACAGGGGGTCACAGATACGCAGTATTTT
once	.	TRBV19	TRBJ2-4	CASTFSGKVGRVAKNIQYF	TGTGCCAGTACGTTTTCCGGCAAAGTGGGGCGAGTAGCCAAAAACATTCAGTACTTC
.	.	TRBV6-5	TRBJ2-1	CASGGRGGYNEQFF	TGTGCCAGCGGGGGCAGGGGAGGGTACAATGAGCAGTTCTTC
.	.	TRBV19	TRBJ1-2	CASSNQGQDGYTF	TGTGCCAGTAGTAACCAAGGACAAGATGGCTACACCTTC
.	.	TRBV10-3	TRBJ1-1	CAISDRVNTEAFF	TGTGCCATCAGTGATCGGGTGAACACTGAAGCTTTCTTT
.	.	TRBV7-2	TRBJ2-7	CASSFLAAGGTDEQYF	TGTGCCAGCAGCTTCCTAGCGGCAGGGGGCACGGACGAGCAGTACTTC
.	.	TRBV30	TRBJ2-5	CAWSSQETQYF	TGTGCCTGGTCCAGCCAAGAGACCCAGTACTTC
few	.	TRBV7-9	TRBJ2-7	CASSSDRSLREQYF	TGTGCCAGCAGCTCGGACAGATCTTTACGCGAGCAGTACTTC
few	.	TRBV29-1	TRBJ2-7	CSVVGTDHLYEQYF	TGCAGCGTCGTAGGGACTGACCACCTCTACGAGCAGTACTTC